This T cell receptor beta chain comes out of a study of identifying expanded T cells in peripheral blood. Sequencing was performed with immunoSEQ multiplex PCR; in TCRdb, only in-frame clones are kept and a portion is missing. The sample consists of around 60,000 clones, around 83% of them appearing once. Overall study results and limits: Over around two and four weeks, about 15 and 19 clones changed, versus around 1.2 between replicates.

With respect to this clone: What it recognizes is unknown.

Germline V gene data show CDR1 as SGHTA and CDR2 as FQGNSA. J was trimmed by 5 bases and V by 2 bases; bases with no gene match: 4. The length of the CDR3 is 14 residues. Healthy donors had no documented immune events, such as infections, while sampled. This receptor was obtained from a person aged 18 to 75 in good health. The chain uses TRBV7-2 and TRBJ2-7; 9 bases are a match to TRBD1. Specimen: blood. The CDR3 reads CASSLIQGANEQYF. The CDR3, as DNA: TGTGCCAGCAGCTTAATACAGGGGGCAAACGAGCAGTACTTC.